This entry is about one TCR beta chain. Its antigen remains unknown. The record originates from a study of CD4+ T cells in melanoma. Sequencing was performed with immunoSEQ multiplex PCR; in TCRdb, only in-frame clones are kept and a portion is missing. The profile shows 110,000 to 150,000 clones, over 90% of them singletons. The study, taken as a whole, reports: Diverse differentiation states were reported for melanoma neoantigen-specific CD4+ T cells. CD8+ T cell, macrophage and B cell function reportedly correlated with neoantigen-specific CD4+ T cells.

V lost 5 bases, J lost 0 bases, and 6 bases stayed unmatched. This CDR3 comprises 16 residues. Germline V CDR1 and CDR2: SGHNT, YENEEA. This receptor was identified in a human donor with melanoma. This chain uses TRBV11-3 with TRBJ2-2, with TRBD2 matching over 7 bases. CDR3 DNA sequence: TGTGCCAGCAGCGGAGGGGCGGGGGCGAACACCGGGGAGCTGTTTTTT. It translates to CASSGGAGANTGELFF. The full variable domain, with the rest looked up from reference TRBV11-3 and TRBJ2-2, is EAGVVQSPRYKIIEKKQPVAFWCNPISGHNTLYWYLQNLGQGPELLIRYENEEAVDDSQLPKDRFSAERLKGVDSTLKIQPAELGDSAVYLCASSGGAGANTGELFFGEGSRLTVL.